Shown below are 28 T cell receptor beta chains from a single sample sequenced in a study of T cell changes during pregnancy in multiple sclerosis. Clones were read by immunoSEQ multiplex PCR, and TCRdb kept only the in-frame ones, dropping some. The sample includes 80,000 to 130,000 clones, roughly 92% seen only once; the top ten take 0.95% to 1.5%. The material sequenced was peripheral blood, taken in the second trimester of pregnancy. The source is a female donor with multiple sclerosis, enrolled in a pregnancy study.

The V and J genes are TRBV28 and TRBJ1-1, with D possibly TRBD1 on 5 matching bases. This CDR3 region has 13 residues. The germline CDR1 and CDR2 sequences are MDHEN and SYDVKM. V shed 8 bases and J shed 1 base, with 11 bases lying between them. The CDR3 here is CASWGGTNTEAFF. The CDR3 DNA sequence: TGTGCCAGCTGGGGGGGGACGAACACTGAAGCTTTCTTT.

The chain couples TRBV7-9 to TRBJ2-1, with 9 bases that match TRBD2. Germline trimming cut 6 bases from V and 5 bases from J; bases unmatched to any gene: 8. From germline, CDR1 is SEHNR and CDR2 FQNEAQ (reference sequence). The CDR3 sequence is 15 residues long. CDR3 in DNA: TGTGCCAGCAGTATAGCGGGGGCCAACCACAATGAGCAGTTCTTC. It specifies CASSIAGANHNEQFF.

The V and J genes are TRBV6-1 and TRBJ1-2; D is unclear. V shed 4 bases and J shed 3 bases, with 12 bases lying between them. Per the germline V gene, CDR1 is MNHNS and CDR2 is SASEGT. This CDR3 has 14 residues. The CDR3 DNA follows: TGTGCCAGCAGTGTGACCCCACAGTACTATGGCTACACCTTC. It codes for CASSVTPQYYGYTF.

V is TRBV2 and J is TRBJ1-1; 7 bases agree with TRBD1. V dropped 8 bases and J dropped 8; count of bases not matched to a gene: 5. Germline V CDR1 and CDR2: SNHLY, FYNNEI. This CDR3 has 11 amino acids. CDR3 amino acids: CASLDRDEAFF. In DNA form, the CDR3 reads TGTGCCAGCCTAGACAGGGACGAAGCTTTCTTT.

The chain employs TRBV2 and TRBJ1-2; D might be TRBD1 (5 bases). V was shortened by 3 bases and J by 4 bases, with 12 bases between the two germline ends. This CDR3 is 14 amino acids long. In germline, CDR1 is SNHLY, CDR2 FYNNEI. CDR3 amino acids: CASSDGGIGYGYTF. As DNA, the CDR3 is TGTGCCAGCAGTGACGGGGGGATCGGCTATGGCTACACCTTC.

The chain combines TRBV7-8 with TRBJ2-1, with D unresolved. There are 14 residues in the CDR3. The V gene lost 5 bases and the J gene lost 1 base, with 9 bases spanning the gap. Looked up from germline, CDR1 is SGHVS and CDR2 is FQNEAQ. The CDR3 reads CASSPPRSYNEQFF. The CDR3 region has the DNA TGTGCCAGCAGCCCCCCGCGGTCCTACAATGAGCAGTTCTTC. Supplemented by reference TRBV7-8 and TRBJ2-1, the full variable domain reads GAGVSQSPRYKVAKRGQDVALRCDPISGHVSLFWYQQALGQGPEFLTYFQNEAQLDKSGLPSDRFFAERPEGSVSTLKIQRTQQEDSAVYLCASSPPRSYNEQFFGPGTRLTVL.

The V call is TRBV9, the J call TRBJ2-3; 9 bases are shared with TRBD1. The germline gives CDR1 SGDLS, CDR2 YYNGEE. The CDR3 has 18 amino acids. Losses at the gene ends were 0 bases for V and 5 bases for J; bases not matched to a gene: 13. CDR3 protein: CASSVGPGTGTTEDTQYF. In nucleotides, the CDR3 is TGTGCCAGCAGCGTAGGCCCGGGGACAGGGACTACCGAAGATACGCAGTATTTT.

The V and J genes are TRBV7-2 and TRBJ2-3, with 7 bases matching TRBD1. V shed 5 bases, J shed 5 bases, and the junction held 10 bases outside the gene matches. The CDR3 has 15 residues. The germline gives CDR1 SGHTA, CDR2 FQGNSA. The CDR3 loop is CASSRQGAGGDTQYF. CDR3 in DNA: TGTGCCAGCAGCCGACAGGGAGCCGGAGGAGATACGCAGTATTTT.

This clone was seen only once. V gene TRBV14 combines with J gene TRBJ2-2, with D possibly TRBD1 on 5 matching bases. V was clipped by 2 bases and J by 6 bases, with 16 bases between them. The CDR3 is 16 amino acids. CDR1 and CDR2 (germline): SGHDN, FVKESK. The CDR3 sequence is CASSQKIQDYSGELFF. The CDR3 nucleotides are TGTGCCAGCAGCCAAAAGATACAGGATTACTCCGGGGAGCTGTTTTTT.

V gene TRBV6-1 combines with J gene TRBJ2-7; TRBD1 matches at 10 bases. V was pared by 6 bases and J by 7 bases, with 6 bases of the junction left unmatched. The CDR3 is 13 residues long. Germline V gene sequence: CDR1 MNHNS, CDR2 SASEGT. In DNA, the CDR3 is TGTGCCAGCAGAACCGGGACAGGGGTTGAGCAGTACTTC. It translates to CASRTGTGVEQYF.

The chain links TRBV5-1 to TRBJ1-1, with D tentatively TRBD1 (5 bases). CDR1 SGHRS and CDR2 YFSETQ come from the germline V gene. The CDR3 spans 14 residues. V was clipped by 4 bases and J by 5 bases, with 15 bases between them. The CDR3 nucleotides are TGCGCCAGCAGCCCCGGGGGGTTGACAACTGAAGCTTTCTTT. Protein product: CASSPGGLTTEAFF.

This chain uses TRBV5-1 with TRBJ2-5; possibly TRBD1 for D (6 bases). The V gene's germline CDR1 is SGHRS and CDR2 YFSETQ. Trimming took 5 bases from V and 1 from J, leaving 9 bases between them. This CDR3 is built from 13 residues. Here the CDR3 reads CASRVGAQETQYF. The CDR3 nucleotides read TGCGCCAGCAGGGTGGGGGCCCAAGAGACCCAGTACTTC. Combining the CDR3 with reference TRBV5-1 and TRBJ2-5 gives the whole variable domain KAGVTQTPRYLIKTRGQQVTLSCSPISGHRSVSWYQQTPGQGLQFLFEYFSETQRNKGNFPGRFSGRQFSNSRSEMNVSTLELGDSALYLCASRVGAQETQYFGPGTRLLVL.

The chain is built from TRBV19 and TRBJ2-7; the match to TRBD2 covers 10 bases. Germline V CDR1 and CDR2: LNHDA, SQIVND (reference sequence). CDR3 length equals 18 residues. Trimming cost V 4 bases and J 0 bases; bases outside gene matches: 12. The CDR3: CASSTNGTSEIYSYEQYF. DNA for the CDR3: TGTGCCAGTAGTACTAACGGGACTAGCGAGATTTACTCCTACGAGCAGTACTTC.

The chain links TRBV25-1 to TRBJ1-1; D unresolved. The V gene's germline CDR1 is MGHDK and CDR2 SYGVNS. V lost 7 bases and J lost 7, with 16 bases in between. The CDR3 has 13 residues. CDR3 nucleotide sequence: TGTGCCAGCACCTCGGAAGGGCGGGGTGAAGCTTTCTTT. As protein: CASTSEGRGEAFF.

V is TRBV11-3 and J is TRBJ2-5, with 8 bases fitting TRBD2. The germline CDR1 and CDR2 sequences are SGHNT and YENEEA. The CDR3 extends over 13 amino acids. The V and J ends lost 2 bases and 5 bases, in that order; junction bases with no gene match: 1. The CDR3 DNA is TGTGCCAGCAGCTTACGGGAGGGGGAGACCCAGTACTTC. Translated, it gives CASSLREGETQYF.

J is TRBJ1-4 and V is TRBV5-1; TRBD1 aligns across 8 bases. The CDR3 runs to 15 residues. Germline CDR1 is SGHRS and CDR2 is YFSETQ. V lost 4 bases to trimming and J lost 8 bases; unmatched junction nucleotides: 10. CDR3 sequence reads: CASSPEDREREKLFF. The DNA for the CDR3 is TGCGCCAGCAGCCCCGAGGACAGGGAGAGGGAAAAACTGTTTTTT. Combining the CDR3 with reference TRBV5-1 and TRBJ1-4 gives the whole variable domain KAGVTQTPRYLIKTRGQQVTLSCSPISGHRSVSWYQQTPGQGLQFLFEYFSETQRNKGNFPGRFSGRQFSNSRSEMNVSTLELGDSALYLCASSPEDREREKLFFGSGTQLSVL.

The CDR3: CASSDSRASGELFF. For the CDR3, the DNA is TGTGCCAGCAGTGATTCCAGAGCGTCCGGGGAGCTGTTTTTT. The J gene is TRBJ2-2, the V gene TRBV2; D remains unclear. Germline assignment: CDR1 SNHLY and CDR2 FYNNEI. This CDR3 has 14 residues. V was pared by 3 bases and J by 6 bases, with 11 bases between.

The CDR3 loop is CASRGGRPDEKLFF. Written as DNA, the CDR3 is TGTGCCAGCAGGGGAGGGAGGCCCGATGAAAAACTGTTTTTT. The chain is built from TRBV28 and TRBJ1-4; D remains unclear. The CDR3 totals 14 residues. CDR1 is MDHEN and CDR2 is SYDVKM in the germline V gene. V lost 6 bases and J lost 6, with 14 bases in between.

V is TRBV2 and J is TRBJ2-1, with a tentative D call TRBD2 (6 bases). The CDR3 is 16 residues long. The ends were cut back, 4 bases at V and 8 bases at J, with 21 bases in the middle. Per the germline V gene, CDR1 is SNHLY and CDR2 is FYNNEI. The CDR3 DNA follows: TGTGCCAGCAGTGGGCTGACTAGATCGATCCCTTATGAGCAGTTCTTC. Amino acid sequence: CASSGLTRSIPYEQFF. The full variable domain, completed using reference TRBV2 and TRBJ2-1, is EPEVTQTPSHQVTQMGQEVILRCVPISNHLYFYWYRQILGQKVEFLVSFYNNEISEKSEIFDDQFSVERPDGSNFTLKIRSTKLEDSAMYFCASSGLTRSIPYEQFFGPGTRLTVL.

This clone was seen just once. The chain carries TRBV29-1 and TRBJ2-7, with 10 bases matching TRBD2. The CDR3 covers 12 residues. The germline gives CDR1 SQVTM, CDR2 ANQGSEA. V dropped 4 bases and J dropped 4; count of bases not matched to a gene: 1. Written as DNA, the CDR3 is TGCAGCGTTGGACTAGCGGGTTACGAGCAGTACTTC. This translates into CSVGLAGYEQYF.

This clone came up once. V and J are TRBV6-5 and TRBJ1-2; 7 nucleotides agree with TRBD1. Germline-derived CDR1 and CDR2 are MNHEY and SVGAGI. V was pared by 6 bases and J by 3 bases, with 4 bases of the junction left unmatched. This CDR3 spans 13 amino acids. CDR3 in amino acids: CASSRDSDYGYTF. CDR3 in DNA: TGTGCCAGCAGCCGGGACAGTGACTATGGCTACACCTTC.

This clone is a singleton in its sample. This chain uses TRBV28 with TRBJ1-2; 9 nucleotides line up with TRBD1. The germline CDR1 and CDR2 sequences are MDHEN and SYDVKM. The CDR3 has 14 amino acids. J lost 6 bases, V lost 5 bases, and 7 bases had no gene match. As DNA, the CDR3 is TGTGCCAGCAGTGTACAGGGGGCGTGGGATGGCTACACCTTC. This sequence encodes CASSVQGAWDGYTF.

The J gene is TRBJ2-7, the V gene TRBV18; D remains unclear. Per germline, CDR1 KGHSH and CDR2 LQKENI. The V end lost 3 bases, the J end lost 1 base, and 16 bases lay between the germline ends. There are 16 residues in the CDR3. CDR3 coding DNA: TGTGCCAGCTCACCCACGCGCCTGACTGGGTCCTACGAGCAGTACTTC. Its translation is CASSPTRLTGSYEQYF.

The chain joins TRBV5-6 to TRBJ1-2; TRBD1 matches 7 bases. V gave up 5 bases and J gave up 0 bases; unmatched junction bases: 16. The CDR3 runs to 18 residues. Germline CDR1 SGHDT, CDR2 YYEEEE. CDR3 protein: CASSTPPGYRGANYGYTF. The CDR3 DNA reads as TGTGCCAGCAGTACGCCTCCGGGGTACAGGGGAGCTAACTATGGCTACACCTTC.

The chain couples TRBV5-6 to TRBJ2-5; D unclear. The CDR3 runs to 13 residues. Germline assignment: CDR1 SGHDT and CDR2 YYEEEE. V dropped 4 bases and J dropped 4 bases, with 11 bases sitting between them. The CDR3 loop is CASSRARVETQYF. CDR3 nucleotides: TGTGCCAGCAGCCGCGCCCGGGTAGAGACCCAGTACTTC.

The chain has TRBV19 and TRBJ1-5; a possible D gene is TRBD1 (5 bases). The CDR3 is made up of 15 amino acids. The germline CDR1 and CDR2 sequences are LNHDA and SQIVND (reference sequence). V was cut by 4 bases and J by 9 bases, with 19 bases left in between. This chain's CDR3 is CASSKGRALRGPQHF. The CDR3 region has the DNA TGTGCCAGTAGTAAGGGCAGGGCCTTGCGGGGGCCCCAGCATTTT.

This chain uses TRBV19 with TRBJ2-7; 8 nucleotides agree with TRBD1. The V gene end was trimmed by 4 bases and the J gene end by 6 bases; junction bases not matched to a gene: 5. Germline CDR1 LNHDA, CDR2 SQIVND (reference sequence). CDR3 length: 13 amino acids. The CDR3 protein is CASSTDRVGEQYF. In nucleotides, the CDR3 is TGTGCCAGTAGTACGGACAGGGTAGGCGAGCAGTACTTC. Full variable domain (missing parts from reference TRBV19 and TRBJ2-7): DGGITQSPKYLFRKEGQNVTLSCEQNLNHDAMYWYRQDPGQGLRLIYYSQIVNDFQKGDIAEGYSVSREKKESFPLTVTSAQKNPTAFYLCASSTDRVGEQYFGPGTRLTVT.

V usage is TRBV5-1 and J usage is TRBJ2-2; perhaps TRBD1 as D (6 bases). Trimming took 3 bases from V and 4 from J, leaving 13 bases between them. Germline loops: CDR1 SGHRS, CDR2 YFSETQ. The CDR3 sequence is 15 residues long. CDR3 DNA: TGCGCCAGCAGCTCAGGCCCAGGGGTCACCGGGGAGCTGTTTTTT. This codes for CASSSGPGVTGELFF.